A single sample is the source of the 3 T cell receptor beta chains below, sequenced in a study of blood T cell repertoires in COVID-19 (TCRdb year 2020). The library relied on the immunoSEQ multiplex PCR assay. In its TCRdb copy, this immuneACCESS table keeps in-frame sequences only and misses some clones. Where compared with another copy, unresolved V genes explain less than half of these, and the others have no known cause. Present in this sample are some 180,000 clones, roughly four fifths of which were seen just once. Jointly, the top ten make up 9.5% to 13% of the sample. Sequences were obtained from peripheral blood. The source of these receptors is a man between 65 and 80 years old with active or convalescent COVID-19.

This clone was seen only a few times. This rearrangement joins TRBV18 to TRBJ1-5; D not certain. Trimming cost V 1 base and J 5 bases, with 15 bases left between them. This CDR3 spans 16 amino acids. CDR1 is KGHSH, CDR2 LQKENI, per germline. The CDR3 sequence: CASSPLRPGEDQPQHF. The CDR3 bases are TGTGCCAGCTCACCACTCCGACCCGGGGAGGATCAGCCCCAGCATTTT.

The chain uses TRBV10-3 and TRBJ2-5, with 9 nucleotides matching TRBD2. The junction had 3 bases not matched to a gene; V was cut back by 5 bases and J by 2 bases. Germline loops: CDR1 ENHRY, CDR2 SYGVKD. This CDR3 region has 14 residues. CDR3 DNA: TGTGCCATCAGTCCTAGCGGGGAACAAGAGACCCAGTACTTC. Residues: CAISPSGEQETQYF.

The V gene is TRBV11-2, the J gene TRBJ2-2, with TRBD1 as a possible D gene (5 bases). CDR1 is SGHAT and CDR2 is FQNNGV in the germline V gene. Trimming stripped 1 base from V and 5 bases from J, with 11 bases between. The CDR3 runs 15 residues. The CDR3 here is CASSLGGQGTGELFF. The DNA for the CDR3 is TGTGCCAGCAGCTTAGGGGGCCAAGGGACCGGGGAGCTGTTTTTT.